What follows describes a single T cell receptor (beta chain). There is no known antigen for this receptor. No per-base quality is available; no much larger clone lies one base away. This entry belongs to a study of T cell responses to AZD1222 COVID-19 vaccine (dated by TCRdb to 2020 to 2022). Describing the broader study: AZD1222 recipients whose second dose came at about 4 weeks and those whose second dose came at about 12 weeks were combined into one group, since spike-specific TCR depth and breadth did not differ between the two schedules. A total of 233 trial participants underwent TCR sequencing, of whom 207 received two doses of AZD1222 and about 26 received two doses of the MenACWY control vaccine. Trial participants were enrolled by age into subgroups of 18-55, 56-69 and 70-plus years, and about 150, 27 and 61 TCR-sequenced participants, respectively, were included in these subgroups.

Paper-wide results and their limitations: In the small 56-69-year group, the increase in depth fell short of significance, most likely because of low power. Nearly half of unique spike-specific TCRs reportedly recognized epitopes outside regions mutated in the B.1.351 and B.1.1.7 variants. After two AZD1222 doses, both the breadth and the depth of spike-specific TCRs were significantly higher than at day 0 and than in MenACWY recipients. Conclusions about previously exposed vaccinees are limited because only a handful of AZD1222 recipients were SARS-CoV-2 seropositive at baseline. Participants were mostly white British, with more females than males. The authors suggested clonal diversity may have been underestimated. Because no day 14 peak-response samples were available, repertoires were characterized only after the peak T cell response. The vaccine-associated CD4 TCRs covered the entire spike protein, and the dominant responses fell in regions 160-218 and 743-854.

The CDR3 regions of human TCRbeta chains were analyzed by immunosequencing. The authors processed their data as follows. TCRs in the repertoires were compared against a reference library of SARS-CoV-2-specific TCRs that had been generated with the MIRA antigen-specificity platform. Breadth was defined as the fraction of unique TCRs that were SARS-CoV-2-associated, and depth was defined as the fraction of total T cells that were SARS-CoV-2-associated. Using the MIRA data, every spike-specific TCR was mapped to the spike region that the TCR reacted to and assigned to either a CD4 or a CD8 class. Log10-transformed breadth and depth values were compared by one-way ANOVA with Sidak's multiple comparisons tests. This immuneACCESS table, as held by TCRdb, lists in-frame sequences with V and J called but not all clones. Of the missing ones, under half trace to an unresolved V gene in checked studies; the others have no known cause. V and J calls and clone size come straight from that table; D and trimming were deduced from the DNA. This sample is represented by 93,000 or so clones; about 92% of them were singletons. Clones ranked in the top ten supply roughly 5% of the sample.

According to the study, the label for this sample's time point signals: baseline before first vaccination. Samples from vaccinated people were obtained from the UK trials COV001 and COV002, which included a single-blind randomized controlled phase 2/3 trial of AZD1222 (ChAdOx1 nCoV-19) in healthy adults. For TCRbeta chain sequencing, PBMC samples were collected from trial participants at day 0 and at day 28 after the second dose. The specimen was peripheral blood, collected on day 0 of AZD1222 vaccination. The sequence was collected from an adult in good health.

The nucleotides are TGCGCCAGCAGCTTGGCTAGCGGGGCACTCCAAGAGACCCAGTACTTC. Its protein product is CASSLASGALQETQYF. The chain is made from TRBV5-1 and TRBJ2-5; TRBD2 matches 9 bases in the middle. Inclusive of the bounding cysteine and phenylalanine, the CDR3 is 16 residues long. The DNA shown is the 48-base CDR3, in frame from base 1. At the junction V is shortened by 0 bases and J by 1 base; bases outside the gene matches: 4. CDR1 and CDR2 (SGHRS, YFSETQ) derive from the germline V gene.